What follows describes a single T cell receptor (beta chain). Some clones are missing from TCRdb's copy, which holds only in-frame ones; the method was immunoSEQ multiplex PCR. The table includes approximately 85,000 clones, around 90% detected once. Germline CDR1 MGHRA, CDR2 YSYEKL. Trimming stripped 4 bases from V and 2 bases from J, with 12 bases between. This CDR3 region has 15 residues. The data stem from a study of blood T cell repertoires in COVID-19. About the study: Some COVID-19 samples were acute and others convalescent; all came from the United States, Italy and Spain. PBMCs, B-cell-depleted T cells, or T cells were the source of the cDNA or gDNA that made up the material.

The sequenced material came from peripheral blood. This TCR was recovered from a woman between 45 and 65 years old in a cohort sampled during active COVID-19. This sequence joins TRBV4-1 and TRBJ1-5; the D gene is possibly TRBD1 (5 bases). This CDR3 is CASSRFREGNQPQHF. Here the CDR3 DNA reads TGCGCCAGCAGCCGCTTCAGGGAGGGCAATCAGCCCCAGCATTTT.